This T cell receptor (beta chain) was recorded in a study of OX40 agonist ivuxolimab in advanced cancers. Background on the study: Prior therapy, whether anti-PD-1, anti-PD-L1 or anti-CTLA-4, was allowed, and under 50% had some.

The CDR3 totals 14 residues. Germline loops: CDR1 SGHAT, CDR2 FQNNGV. V lost 7 bases and J 2 bases, leaving 15 bases between the germline ends. Here immunoSEQ multiplex PCR was the method, and the copy in TCRdb shows in-frame clones only, minus some. The sample shows roughly 100,000 clones, approximately 90% of them seen only once. The study's findings and limits: Expanded clones were, on average, more numerous among CD8+ T cells than CD4+. Antigens targeted by the expanded peripheral T cells were not determined. Clonal expansion in partial responders at 0.1-3.0 mg/kg ranked among the lowest.

As for this clone: Its antigen is still unknown.

The chain couples TRBV11-2 to TRBJ2-7; possibly TRBD2 for D (6 bases). This material consisted of CD4+ or CD8+ T cells sorted from blood, taken in a trial of the OX40 agonist ivuxolimab. The receptor was derived from an adult with an advanced solid tumor such as melanoma, head and neck, liver or kidney cancer. The CDR3 nucleotides are TGTGCCAGCACGGTCCGACTAGACCCCTACGAGCAGTACTTC. It specifies CASTVRLDPYEQYF.